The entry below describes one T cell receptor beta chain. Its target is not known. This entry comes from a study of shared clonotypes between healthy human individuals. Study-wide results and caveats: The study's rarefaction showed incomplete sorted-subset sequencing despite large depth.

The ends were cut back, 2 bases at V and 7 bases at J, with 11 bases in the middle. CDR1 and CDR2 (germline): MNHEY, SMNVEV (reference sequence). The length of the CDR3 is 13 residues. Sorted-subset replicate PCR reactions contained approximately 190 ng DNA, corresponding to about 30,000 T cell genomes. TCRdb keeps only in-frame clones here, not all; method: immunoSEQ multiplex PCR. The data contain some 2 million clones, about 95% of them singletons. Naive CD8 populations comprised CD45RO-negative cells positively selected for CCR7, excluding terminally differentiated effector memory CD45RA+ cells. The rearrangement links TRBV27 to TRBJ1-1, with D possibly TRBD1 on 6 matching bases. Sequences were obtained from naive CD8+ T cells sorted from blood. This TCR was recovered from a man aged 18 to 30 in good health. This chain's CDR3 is CASSLTGSDEAFF. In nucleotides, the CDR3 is TGTGCCAGCAGTTTAACAGGGTCGGATGAAGCTTTCTTT.